One TCR beta chain is described in this entry. It has no known antigen specificity. No base quality values were provided; no much bigger clone lies one nucleotide off. The entry originates in a study of blood T cell repertoires in COVID-19 (dated by TCRdb to 2018 to 2021). Concerning the study at large: Samples covering the acute and convalescent phases of COVID-19 were provided by collaborators in the United States, Italy and Spain. The prospective study material was composed of cDNA or gDNA derived from T cells, B-cell-depleted T cells, or PBMCs. Subjects who had been exposed to COVID-19, were actively infected with it, or had recovered from it provided the deeply sampled blood TCRbeta repertoires that made up the dataset. The repertoires were released in a freely available public database meant as a resource for research on the immune response to SARS-CoV-2. The samples were drawn from the first 160 participants of the ongoing ImmuneRACE study and from under 1,500 subjects provided by 6 global collaborators. The sample metadata nearly always contained a de-identified subject ID, COVID-19 status, age in years and sex. Where HLA class I and class II types were available, the types were taken from metadata supplied by the sample provider, not from assay-based typing. Overall results and qualifications from the work: The amount of clinical and demographic metadata varied by source and participant and was provided uncurated.

The immunoSEQ Assay, a bias-controlled multiplex PCR, was used to amplify TCRbeta CDR3 regions from genomic DNA. The authors processed their data as follows. The number of nucleated cells in each sample was estimated from the amplification of reference gene primers within the assay. Sequence reads were collapsed and filtered to measure the absolute abundance of every unique TCRbeta CDR3 rearrangement. For each sample, productive Simpson clonality was calculated as the square root of Simpson's diversity index over productive rearrangements. Sourced from immuneACCESS, this table was stored by TCRdb with only in-frame sequences that have V and J called. A share of the clones is absent; for the studies checked, an unresolved V gene accounts for under half, and the remainder has no known explanation. That table furnishes V, J and clone size, whereas the DNA furnished D and trimming. The table for this sample lists about 49,000 clones; about 90% of them were counted only once. The leading ten clones occupy 10% to 15% of the sample.

From the cysteine through the phenylalanine, the CDR3 covers 14 amino acids. Of all the DNA, just the CDR3 is kept, 42 bases in frame from base 1. Via the germline V gene, CDR1 is SGHNT and CDR2 YENEEA. Relative to germline, V is missing 8 bases and J is missing 3 bases, with 5 bases of the junction outside any gene match. Whole blood was collected in K2EDTA tubes by collaborating institutions according to the institutions' own protocols. For TCRbeta analysis, collaborator samples were shipped as frozen whole blood, as isolated PBMCs, or as DNA extracted from either sample type. What was sequenced was peripheral blood. The chain employs TRBV11-3 and TRBJ1-4; the central 8 bases match TRBD1. This clonotype was sampled from a man aged 80 or over with acute or convalescent COVID-19. The CDR3 has the sequence CASGIQGANEKLFF. The DNA reads TGTGCCAGCGGCATACAGGGGGCTAATGAAAAACTGTTTTTT.